This TCR beta chain was sequenced in a study of blood T cell repertoires in COVID-19. The data were produced by immunoSEQ multiplex PCR, yet TCRdb's version contains in-frame clones alone and is incomplete. The table has under 300,000 clones, 70% to 90% seen once; the top ten hold approximately 12%. The CDR3 length is 17 residues. The clonotype comes from a woman aged 30 to 39 with COVID-19, enrolled during active disease. Sequencing was carried out using peripheral blood. The chain recombines TRBV21-1 with TRBJ2-7; TRBD2, the table's D call, was not compared with the DNA. TRBV21-1 is reported as a pseudogene. In nucleotides, the CDR3 is TGTGCCAGCCTCGAAGGGAGAGCTGCTTCCCTGTCGTACGAGCAGTACTTC. Its translation: CASLEGRAASLSYEQYF.